This T cell receptor (beta chain) was identified in a study of CD8 T cells in Susac syndrome. Study-wide results and caveats: The study's TCR sequencing and HLA analysis covered a relatively small number of individuals, and the study acknowledged this.

RNA totalling about 0.5 to 1 ug underwent reverse transcription with random hexamers. MiXCR was run by TCRdb on the immunoSEQ multiplex PCR reads, yielding one entry per CDR3 protein. In the table there are roughly 200,000 distinct CDR3 sequences, approximately 94% of which are singletons. TEMRA cells underwent FACS enrichment and CD8+ and CD4+ T cells underwent negative isolation. With regard to this clonotype: Antigen specificity is unknown.

The CDR3 has 14 amino acids. Germline assignment: CDR1 LNHNV and CDR2 YYDKDF (reference sequence). Trimming took off 3 bases at V and 2 bases at J, with 10 bases between the two ends. The sequence derives from a human donor in good health. The sample taken for sequencing was CD4+ T cells from PBMCs. J is TRBJ2-5 and V is TRBV15, with D possibly being TRBD1 (6 bases). This CDR3 is CATSSRGEQETQYF. The DNA of the CDR3 is TGTGCCACCAGCAGCAGGGGAGAACAAGAGACCCAGTACTTC.